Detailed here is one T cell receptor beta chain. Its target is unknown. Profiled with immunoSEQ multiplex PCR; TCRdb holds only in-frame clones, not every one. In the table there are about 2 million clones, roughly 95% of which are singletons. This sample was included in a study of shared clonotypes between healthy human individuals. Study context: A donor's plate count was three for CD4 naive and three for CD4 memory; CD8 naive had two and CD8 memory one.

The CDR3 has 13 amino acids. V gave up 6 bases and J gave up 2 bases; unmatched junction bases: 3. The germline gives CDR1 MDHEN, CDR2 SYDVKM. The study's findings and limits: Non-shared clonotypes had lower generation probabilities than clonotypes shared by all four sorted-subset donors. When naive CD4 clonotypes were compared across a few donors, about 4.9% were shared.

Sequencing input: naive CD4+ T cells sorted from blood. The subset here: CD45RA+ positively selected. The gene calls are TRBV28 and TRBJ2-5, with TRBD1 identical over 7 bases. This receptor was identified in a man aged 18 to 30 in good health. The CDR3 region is CASRGQLQETQYF. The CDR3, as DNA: TGTGCCAGCAGGGGACAGCTTCAAGAGACCCAGTACTTC. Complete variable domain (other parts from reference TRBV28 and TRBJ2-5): DVKVTQSSRYLVKRTGEKVFLECVQDMDHENMFWYRQDPGLGLRLIYFSYDVKMKEKGDIPEGYSVSREKKERFSLILESASTNQTSMYLCASRGQLQETQYFGPGTRLLVL.